This T cell receptor (beta chain) was captured by sequencing in a study of blood T cell repertoires in COVID-19. About the study: Samples representing acute and convalescent COVID-19 were sourced from the United States, Italy and Spain. The cDNA or gDNA used as material had been derived from T cells, B-cell-depleted T cells, or PBMCs.

This CDR3 is 18 amino acids long. V shed 5 bases and J 1 base; nucleotides not matched to a gene: 13. Germline lookup yields CDR1 LNHDA and CDR2 SQIVND (reference sequence). The authors' processing: Scientists estimated how many nucleated cells there were by amplifying reference gene primers. The method was immunoSEQ multiplex PCR; TCRdb's version includes in-frame clones alone and lacks a portion of them. V, J and clone size derive from that table, while D and trimming were established from the DNA sequence. The table records about 210,000 clones, roughly 87% of them present only once. The participants were between roughly 18 and 89 years old and came from 24 US areas.

The origin of this receptor is a man younger than 45 in a cohort exposed to, infected with or recovered from COVID-19 (not recorded which). This chain joins TRBV19 and TRBJ2-3; TRBD1 agrees at 9 bases. Material: PBMCs or T cells enriched from blood (not recorded which). CDR3 nucleotide sequence: TGTGCCAGTAGTGCTCATACCGGGACAGGGCGCCGCACAGATACGCAGTATTTT. Protein product: CASSAHTGTGRRTDTQYF.